This TCR beta chain emerged from a study of blood T cell repertoires in COVID-19. About the research overall: The United States, Italy and Spain provided the acute and convalescent COVID-19 samples.

Measured with immunoSEQ multiplex PCR; TCRdb has only the in-frame clones, and not every one. The sample holds about 250,000 clones, roughly 89% seen once. V was clipped by 1 base and J by 7 bases, with 16 bases between them. Germline V gene data show CDR1 as SNHLY and CDR2 as FYNNEI. The CDR3 sequence is 15 residues long. The V and J genes are TRBV2 and TRBJ1-2; a possible D gene is TRBD1 (6 bases). The sequencing sample was made of peripheral blood. The sequence was collected from a woman in her forties who had recovered from COVID-19. Here the CDR3 DNA reads TGTGCCAGCAGTGAAGAGGGGGTGGAACAGATTGGCTACACCTTC. This translates into CASSEEGVEQIGYTF. Filled out from reference TRBV2 and TRBJ1-2, the complete variable domain reads EPEVTQTPSHQVTQMGQEVILRCVPISNHLYFYWYRQILGQKVEFLVSFYNNEISEKSEIFDDQFSVERPDGSNFTLKIRSTKLEDSAMYFCASSEEGVEQIGYTFGSGTRLTVV.